This TCR beta chain was sequenced during a study of OX40 agonist ivuxolimab in advanced cancers. For context, the study as a whole: Ivuxolimab was a fully human IgG2 agonistic monoclonal antibody targeting the costimulatory receptor OX40 (CD134). Intravenous ivuxolimab was administered to patients every 2 weeks at six dose levels: 0.01, 0.1, 0.3, 1.5, 3 and 10 mg/kg. Of the roughly 54 dose-escalation patients, hepatocellular carcinoma was present in about 20, melanoma in roughly 15, renal cell carcinoma in 9 and head and neck cancer in 9. A male proportion of around 83% and a mean age of approximately 60 years, ranging from 23 to 79, were recorded for the dose-escalation cohort. Prior anti-PD-1, anti-PD-L1 or anti-CTLA-4 therapy was permitted, and about two fifths of dose-escalation patients had received checkpoint inhibitors. Partial responses were achieved by three dose-escalation patients, of whom one had hepatocellular carcinoma and two had cutaneous melanoma. The point of sequencing TCRbeta in the periphery was to test whether ivuxolimab changed TCR sequence diversity and drove clonal T-cell expansion. The monotherapy dose-escalation portion (N ≈ 57 patients) of the phase I ivuxolimab trial is reported in the paper.

The trial excluded patients who had a history of autoimmune disease or who were on systemic immunosuppression. Peripheral blood for TCR sequencing was collected from all dose cohorts at baseline, on cycle 4 day 1, and on cycle 7 day 1. The samples were taken from a phase I, first-in-human, multicenter, open-label dose-escalation trial of ivuxolimab. Adults with locally advanced or metastatic head and neck squamous cell, hepatocellular, melanoma or renal cell carcinoma were enrolled in the trial. Before TCR sequencing, CD4+ T cells and CD8+ T cells were sorted from peripheral blood as separate populations. For sequencing of the TCRbeta CDR3 region, genomic DNA was extracted from the sorted cells. TCRbeta CDR3 regions were sequenced using the immunoSEQ Assay. TCRdb limited this immuneACCESS table to in-frame rearrangements with V and J called. A share of clones is missing; checked studies link under half to unresolved V genes, and the rest is unexplained. Counted in this sample were fewer than 8,500 clones; about 67% of them appeared once. The ten biggest clones cover roughly 50% of the sample.

Measured from the cysteine to the phenylalanine, the CDR3 is 14 residues long. Solely the CDR3 DNA is kept, with 42 bases framed from the first base. CDR1 and CDR2 (LGHNA, YSLEER) derive from the germline V gene. V is reduced by 1 base and J by 6 bases, leaving a spacing of 12 bases between them. The paper's findings and limits, for the study overall: Low levels of normalized T-cell clonal expansion were also seen in some patients who did not respond. At doses from 0.1 to 3.0 mg/kg, clonal expansion was seen in both CD4+ and CD8+ blood T cells between baseline and week 6. On average, CD8+ T cells showed more expanded clones than CD4+ T cells after ivuxolimab. Antigen specificity was not determined for the clonally expanded peripheral T cells. In the 0.1-3.0 mg/kg groups, partial responders had among the lowest normalized peripheral clonal expansion, particularly in CD8+ T cells.

About this clone itself: No cognate antigen has been identified for it. No much larger clone exists at a distance of one base, and base qualities are not known.

This TCR was sampled from an adult with an advanced solid tumor such as melanoma, head and neck, liver or kidney cancer. Sequencing used CD4+ or CD8+ T cells sorted from blood, obtained in a trial of the OX40 agonist ivuxolimab. The chain is encoded by TRBV4-3 joined to TRBJ1-2; 6 matching bases give a weak D call of TRBD1. The bases read TGCGCCAGCAGCCAAGTAGGGGGGAGGGATGGCTACACCTTC. It translates as CASSQVGGRDGYTF.